These 3 T cell receptor beta chains were all obtained from the same sample, sequenced in a study of T-cell reconstitution after alpha-beta-depleted transplantation in children (TCRdb year 2016). In the paper's terms, the treatment or condition label means: allogeneic hematopoietic cell transplantation with graft depleted of TCRalphabeta T cells and CD19 B cells. Libraries came from PCR. Sequencing took place on an Illumina HiSeq 2500. TCR library preparation used molecular barcoding, with unique molecular identifiers applied to normalize quantification of the TCRbeta repertoire. The raw public data were reprocessed by TCRdb itself: fastp quality trimming at Q25, MiXCR clonotype calling, in-frame beta chains only. Merged by CDR3 protein, the rows form single entries marked with the most common genes and DNA. This sample holds approximately 1,000,000 distinct CDR3 sequences; roughly 29% were observed only once. Clones ranked in the top ten supply about 28% of the sample.

Material: PBMCs, mostly from graft donor cells, obtained 360 days after TCRalphabeta/CD19-depleted stem cell transplant. These receptors were taken from a boy in the first two years of life who had a stem cell transplant for SCID, so the T cells may come from the graft donor.

This chain connects TRBV29-1 to TRBJ1-2, with 9 bases that match TRBD1. Looked up from germline, CDR1 is SQVTM and CDR2 is ANQGSEA. The CDR3 spans 16 residues. With V trimmed by 0 bases and J by 5 bases, 10 bases remained unmatched. The CDR3 DNA reads as TGCAGCGTTGAAGATTGGCCCCGGGACAGGGTATATGGCTACACCTTC. It codes for CSVEDWPRDRVYGYTF.

This chain links TRBV5-1 with TRBJ2-1; perhaps TRBD2 as D (5 bases). With 4 bases removed from V and 1 base from J, the gap between germline ends came to 12 bases. CDR1 is SGHRS and CDR2 is YFSETQ in the germline V gene. CDR3 length: 15 residues. The chain's CDR3 is CASSMRTVSYNEQFF. For the CDR3, the DNA is TGCGCCAGCAGCATGCGGACTGTATCCTACAATGAGCAGTTCTTC.

This chain links TRBV12-3 or TRBV12-4 with TRBJ1-4; no clear D gene. The CDR3 spans 17 residues. Trimming pared 2 bases from V and 0 bases from J, leaving 13 bases between. CDR3: CASSLSGDLATNEKLFF. The CDR3 nucleotides read TGTGCCAGCAGTTTATCGGGAGACCTTGCAACTAATGAAAAACTGTTTTTT.